The clone carrying this TCR beta chain was counted a few times. What it binds is unknown. One junction end disagrees with the germline gene, perhaps due to a read error. Germline loops: CDR1 MNHNS, CDR2 SASEGT. The CDR3 length is 17 residues. These data come from a study of shared clonotypes between healthy human individuals. About the study: Three CD4 naive, three CD4 memory, two CD8 naive and one CD8 memory plate were used per donor. Study-wide findings and caveats: Measured sharing among donors was expected to vary with sequencing depth.

Sequencing used immunoSEQ multiplex PCR; TCRdb keeps in-frame clones, though not all of them. The data show around 320,000 clones, around 90% seen once. The material sequenced was memory CD8+ T cells sorted from blood. Regarding subset: CD45RO+ cells pooled with CCR7-negative TemRA cells. This sequence was found in a man aged 18-30 years in good health. This chain uses TRBV6-1 with TRBJ2-1, with 7 positions matching TRBD2. The CDR3 protein is CAISESAASGDHNEQFF. DNA for the CDR3: TGTGCCATCAGTGAGTCAGCCGCTAGCGGAGACCACAATGAGCAGTTCTTC.